The text below deals with one T cell receptor beta chain. This specimen belongs to a study of T cells in Graves' hyperthyroidism and ophthalmopathy. Per germline, CDR1 LGHDT and CDR2 YNNKEL (reference sequence). V was clipped by 4 bases and J by 6 bases, with 19 bases between them. The CDR3 sequence is 15 residues long. From RNA transcripts, TCR beta CDR3 regions were amplified. RT-PCR in the first round (using the HTBI primer set) targeted the TCR CDR3. TCRdb reanalysed the multiplex PCR reads using MiXCR and keeps one entry per CDR3 protein. The sample contains 700,000 to 850,000 distinct CDR3 sequences, roughly a third of which appear only once.

This receptor was obtained from a woman aged 40 to 55 with Graves' hyperthyroidism. Sequencing input: blood. The V and J genes are TRBV3-1 and TRBJ2-7; a possible D gene is TRBD1 (6 bases). CDR3 sequence reads: CASSPGTTVGVEQYF. For the CDR3, the DNA is TGTGCCAGCAGCCCAGGGACAACGGTTGGGGTCGAGCAGTACTTC.